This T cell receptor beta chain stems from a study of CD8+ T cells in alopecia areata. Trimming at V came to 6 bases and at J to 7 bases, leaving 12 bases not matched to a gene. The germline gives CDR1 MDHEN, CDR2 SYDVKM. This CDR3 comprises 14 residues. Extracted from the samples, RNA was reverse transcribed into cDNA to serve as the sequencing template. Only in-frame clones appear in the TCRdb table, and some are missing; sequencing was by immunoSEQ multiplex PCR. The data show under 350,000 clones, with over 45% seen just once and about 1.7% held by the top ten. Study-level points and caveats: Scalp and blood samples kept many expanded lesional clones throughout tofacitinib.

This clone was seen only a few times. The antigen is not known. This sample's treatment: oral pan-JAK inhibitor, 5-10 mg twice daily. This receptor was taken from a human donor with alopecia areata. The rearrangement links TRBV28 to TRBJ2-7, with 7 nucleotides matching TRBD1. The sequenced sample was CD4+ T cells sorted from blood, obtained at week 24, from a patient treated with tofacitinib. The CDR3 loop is CASRTGFGEWEQYF. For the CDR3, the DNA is TGTGCCAGCAGGACAGGGTTTGGGGAATGGGAGCAGTACTTC.